This T cell receptor (beta chain) originates from a study of CD8+ T cells in alopecia areata. Overall study results and limits: Under tofacitinib, numerous expanded lesional clonotypes remained detectable in scalp and blood.

The CDR3 covers 13 residues. CDR1 LNHDA and CDR2 SQIVND come from the germline V gene (reference sequence). V shed 6 bases and J shed 3 bases, with 12 bases lying between them. Once RNA had been extracted, it was reverse transcribed into cDNA to act as the sequencing template. Some clones are missing from TCRdb's copy, which holds only in-frame ones; the method was immunoSEQ multiplex PCR. The repertoire consists of about 250,000 clones, with 50% to 75% occurring once and the leading ten covering around 0.92%. Documented treatment: oral pan-JAK inhibitor, 5-10 mg twice daily. It was from alopecia areata patients that lesional scalp punch biopsies and peripheral blood were collected. PBMCs were stained for CD3, CD4 and CD8, and CD4+ and CD8+ T cells were sorted. As concerns this clone: No antigen is known for it.

Material: CD4+ T cells sorted from blood, obtained at week 52, from a patient treated with tofacitinib. J is TRBJ2-7 and V is TRBV19; D may be TRBD2 (6 bases). This TCR was recovered from a human donor with alopecia areata. The DNA of the CDR3 is TGTGCCAGTAGCTCGGGACTCCTCTACGAGCAGTACTTC. Amino acids: CASSSGLLYEQYF.